This TCR beta chain is from a study of T cell repertoires in cytomegalovirus infection. Each CDR3 protein gets one entry after TCRdb re-called the reads with MiXCR. In the table there are 310,000 or so distinct CDR3 sequences, 17% of which are singletons. The CDR3 has 15 residues. CDR1 is SNHLY and CDR2 is FYNNEI in the germline V gene. The junction had 6 bases not matched to a gene; V was cut back by 7 bases and J by 3 bases. The J gene is TRBJ2-2, the V gene TRBV2; 9 bases are shared with TRBD1. This receptor was identified in a human donor in good health (CMV status not recorded). Some clones in this sample may be carry-over from other donors' samples. The sequenced material came from PBMCs. CDR3 loop: CASTGQGSDTGELFF. The CDR3 region has the DNA TGTGCCAGCACCGGACAGGGGTCAGACACCGGGGAGCTGTTTTTT.